One and the same sample provided the 10 T cell receptor beta chains below, sequenced in a study of CD8 T cells in Susac syndrome. RNA, at roughly 0.45 to 1 ug, was reverse transcribed with random hexamers. TCRdb fed the immunoSEQ multiplex PCR reads into MiXCR, producing one record per CDR3 protein. In the table there are more than 150,000 distinct CDR3 sequences, just under 95% of which are singletons. The sequenced sample consisted of CD8+ T cells from PBMCs. These receptors came from a human donor with Susac syndrome.

The chain combines TRBV28 with TRBJ1-5; D remains ambiguous. The germline V gene encodes CDR1 MDHEN and CDR2 SYDVKM. There are 14 residues in the CDR3. V was shortened by 2 bases and J by 7 bases, with 12 bases between the two germline ends. The CDR3 DNA follows: TGTGCCAGCAGTTTAAGGACGGACGACCAGCCCCAGCATTTT. This translates into CASSLRTDDQPQHF.

The genes are TRBV21-1 and TRBJ2-7; TRBD2 is the table's D call, not checked against the DNA. TRBV21-1 is classified as a pseudogene. This CDR3 comprises 19 residues. The CDR3 loop reads CASSKVRGGVRTDASEQYF. The CDR3 coding sequence is TGTGCCAGCAGCAAAGTTCGGGGAGGAGTAAGAACGGACGCTAGCGAGCAGTACTTC.

The count of this clonotype is one. This chain uses TRBV9 with TRBJ2-7; D gene unclear. Trimming shortened V by 4 bases and J by 2 bases, and 10 bases separated the two germline ends. CDR1 is SGDLS and CDR2 is YYNGEE in the germline V gene. There are 13 residues in the CDR3. In nucleotides, the CDR3 is TGTGCCAGCAGCCCCCCGAGACCCTACGAGCAGTACTTC. Its translation: CASSPPRPYEQYF.

This chain connects TRBV19 to TRBJ2-4; TRBD1 might be the D (6 bases). Germline V gives CDR1 LNHDA, CDR2 SQIVND (reference sequence). CDR3 length: 13 residues. With 3 bases removed from V and 9 bases from J, the gap between germline ends came to 12 bases. The CDR3 coding sequence is TGTGCCAGTAGTATTTGGGTCAGGGGCATTCAGTACTTC. This sequence encodes CASSIWVRGIQYF.

This sequence joins TRBV5-1 and TRBJ2-7, with 7 bases matching TRBD2. Germline V CDR1 and CDR2: SGHRS, YFSETQ. The junction had 8 bases not matched to a gene; V was cut back by 5 bases and J by 3 bases. CDR3 length equals 14 residues. For the CDR3, the DNA is TGCGCCAGCAGGATTTGGTCTAGCGGCTACGAGCAGTACTTC. It yields the protein CASRIWSSGYEQYF.

This clonotype was recorded once. J is TRBJ2-1 and V is TRBV12-3 or TRBV12-4; 10 bases are a match to TRBD2. J lost 6 bases, V lost 3 bases, and 5 bases had no gene match. CDR3 length: 15 residues. The CDR3: CASSFGAGGGNEQFF. The CDR3 DNA sequence: TGTGCCAGCAGTTTCGGAGCGGGAGGGGGCAATGAGCAGTTCTTC.

The chain recombines TRBV28 with TRBJ2-7; TRBD2 aligns across 10 bases. The junction had 9 bases not matched to a gene; V was cut back by 3 bases and J by 4 bases. Germline CDR1 reads MDHEN; CDR2 reads SYDVKM. The CDR3 consists of 16 residues. CDR3 loop: CASSFDSGRLKYEQYF. In DNA, the CDR3 is TGTGCCAGCAGTTTTGATAGCGGGAGGCTCAAATACGAGCAGTACTTC. Filled out from reference TRBV28 and TRBJ2-7, the complete variable domain reads DVKVTQSSRYLVKRTGEKVFLECVQDMDHENMFWYRQDPGLGLRLIYFSYDVKMKEKGDIPEGYSVSREKKERFSLILESASTNQTSMYLCASSFDSGRLKYEQYFGPGTRLTVT.

The V gene is TRBV6-1, the J gene TRBJ2-5, with 8 bases aligning to TRBD2. Germline values: CDR1 MNHNS, CDR2 SASEGT. There are 17 residues in the CDR3. V lost 1 base, J lost 2 bases, and 9 bases stayed unmatched. For the CDR3, the DNA is TGTGCCAGCAGTGAAGAATCAGCGGGAGCACTTCAAGAGACCCAGTACTTC. Residues: CASSEESAGALQETQYF.

The rearrangement links TRBV3-1 to TRBJ2-7; 7 nucleotides align to TRBD2. Germline CDR1 LGHDT, CDR2 YNNKEL (reference sequence). The CDR3 is 15 residues long. V lost 0 bases and J lost 1; bases outside the gene matches: 3. The CDR3, as DNA: TGTGCCAGCAGCCAAGACAGCGGGGAGTCCTACGAGCAGTACTTC. It specifies CASSQDSGESYEQYF.

The V call is TRBV5-6, the J call TRBJ2-1, with 9 bases lining up with TRBD2. The germline V gene has CDR1 SGHDT and CDR2 YYEEEE. Unmatched junction bases numbered 9, after V lost 2 bases and J lost 15 bases. The CDR3 loop spans 13 amino acids. CDR3 DNA sequence: TGTGCCAGCAGCTTTGGCGAGCGGGAGGCCACGTTCTTC. Translating gives CASSFGEREATFF.